This passage covers 18 T cell receptor beta chains from one sample sequenced in a study of CD8+ T cells in alopecia areata. Described treatment: oral pan-JAK inhibitor, 5-10 mg twice daily. Reverse transcribed after extraction, RNA yielded cDNA as the sequencing template. Some clones are missing from TCRdb's copy, which holds only in-frame ones; the method was immunoSEQ multiplex PCR. The sample has 150,000 to 200,000 clones, under 80% seen once. The sequencing used CD4+ T cells sorted from blood, collected at week 49, from a patient treated with tofacitinib. These TCRs come from a human donor with alopecia areata.

This chain connects TRBV6-5 to TRBJ1-2, with no clear D. V shed 0 bases and J shed 4 bases, with 15 bases lying between them. The CDR3 totals 16 residues. CDR1 and CDR2 (germline): MNHEY, SVGAGI. The CDR3 sequence: CASSYSVSQEGYGYTF. In DNA form, the CDR3 reads TGTGCCAGCAGTTACTCGGTCAGCCAGGAGGGCTATGGCTACACCTTC.

The V and J genes are TRBV5-1 and TRBJ2-7; TRBD1 matches at 10 bases. The germline V gene has CDR1 SGHRS and CDR2 YFSETQ. The trim removed 4 bases at V and 5 bases at J, leaving 6 bases unmatched. The CDR3 totals 14 residues. DNA of the CDR3: TGCGCCAGCAGCCAAGGACAGGGGGTCGACGAGCAGTACTTC. Residues: CASSQGQGVDEQYF.

The chain combines TRBV30 with TRBJ1-2; D is unclear. Germline V gene sequence: CDR1 GTSNPN, CDR2 SVGIG (reference sequence). The germline V and J ends were trimmed by 0 bases and 4 bases, with 12 bases remaining between them. The CDR3 spans 14 residues. Here the CDR3 reads CAWSVLTVLYGYTF. The CDR3 DNA follows: TGTGCCTGGAGTGTACTAACAGTCCTCTATGGCTACACCTTC.

The gene calls are TRBV29-1 and TRBJ1-1; unclear D gene. V lost 7 bases and J 1 base, leaving 13 bases between the germline ends. Germline V CDR1 and CDR2: SQVTM, ANQGSEA. CDR3 size: 13 residues. DNA of the CDR3: TGCAGCGGACGGACGCAAGAGAACACTGAAGCTTTCTTT. This codes for CSGRTQENTEAFF.

This chain connects TRBV25-1 to TRBJ2-1; the D gene is possibly TRBD2 (6 bases). V was shortened by 5 bases and J by 2 bases, with 10 bases between the two germline ends. There are 14 residues in the CDR3. Germline loops: CDR1 MGHDK, CDR2 SYGVNS. CDR3 amino acids: CASSRDLAYNEQFF. The CDR3 DNA reads as TGTGCCAGCAGTAGGGACTTGGCCTACAATGAGCAGTTCTTC.

The sample holds many counts of this clone. The gene calls are TRBV7-2 and TRBJ1-6; TRBD1 is a possible D gene (5 bases). Trimming took 5 bases from V and 2 from J, leaving 10 bases between them. Germline V lookup: CDR1 SGHTA, CDR2 FQGNSA. The CDR3 consists of 15 residues. In nucleotides, the CDR3 is TGTGCCAGCAGCGGGGGGACCCCCTATAATTCACCCCTCCACTTT. This codes for CASSGGTPYNSPLHF.

This chain connects TRBV5-6 to TRBJ2-3, with a possible D match to TRBD1 (6 bases). V lost 5 bases and J lost 5, with 21 bases in between. The germline V gene has CDR1 SGHDT and CDR2 YYEEEE. The CDR3 spans 16 residues. The CDR3 region is CASRATGTPHRDTQYF. In DNA form, the CDR3 reads TGTGCCAGCAGAGCAACCGGGACACCCCACCGAGATACGCAGTATTTT.

This clone showed up just once. The chain employs TRBV30 and TRBJ2-1, with no clear D. CDR1 and CDR2 (germline): GTSNPN, SVGIG (reference sequence). The CDR3 consists of 16 residues. Trimming shortened V by 3 bases and J by 0 bases, and 15 bases separated the two germline ends. In nucleotides, the CDR3 is TGTGCCTGGAGCCGAGCCCTCCTGAGCTCCTACAATGAGCAGTTCTTC. Its protein product is CAWSRALLSSYNEQFF.

There are a few counts of this clone. The genes are TRBV7-2 and TRBJ2-1, with 9 bases identical to TRBD2. The CDR3 contains 16 residues. Germline trimming cut 1 base from V and 8 bases from J; bases unmatched to any gene: 9. Germline V gene data show CDR1 as SGHTA and CDR2 as FQGNSA. Written as DNA, the CDR3 is TGTGCCAGCAGCTTAGATAGGGGTAGCGGGGGCGATGAGCAGTTCTTC. This codes for CASSLDRGSGGDEQFF.

The table lists this clone with a few counts. V usage is TRBV2 and J usage is TRBJ2-5; perhaps TRBD2 as D (6 bases). The CDR3 is 12 amino acids. Germline CDR1 and CDR2: SNHLY and FYNNEI. Trimming left V 8 bases short and J 5 bases short, with 12 bases between. CDR3 sequence reads: CASGLTPETQYF. The CDR3 DNA reads as TGTGCCAGCGGACTAACCCCCGAGACCCAGTACTTC.

This clone came up a few times. This sequence joins TRBV6-1 and TRBJ1-5; 8 positions match TRBD1. The ends lost 1 base at V and 3 bases at J; junction bases unmatched: 5. CDR1 and CDR2 (germline): MNHNS, SASEGT. The CDR3 contains 16 residues. CDR3 nucleotide sequence: TGTGCCAGCAGTGAAGAGGGCAGGGGGCCCAATCAGCCCCAGCATTTT. Protein product: CASSEEGRGPNQPQHF.

This chain uses TRBV7-8 with TRBJ2-2; D uncertain. Germline V gives CDR1 SGHVS, CDR2 FQNEAQ. The CDR3 has 16 amino acids. The V and J ends lost 5 bases and 1 base respectively, with 14 bases between them. The CDR3 reads CASSPTHSRNTGELFF. CDR3 in DNA: TGTGCCAGCAGCCCAACCCACAGTAGGAACACCGGGGAGCTGTTTTTT.

The chain couples TRBV30 to TRBJ1-3; D possibly corresponds to TRBD1 (6 bases). V lost 4 bases and J lost 0, with 16 bases in between. Germline CDR1 and CDR2: GTSNPN and SVGIG (reference sequence). This CDR3 is 16 amino acids long. The CDR3, as DNA: TGTGCCTGGACTAATAGGGGGGGCATCTCTGGAAACACCATATATTTT. Its translation: CAWTNRGGISGNTIYF.

This clone has just one count. This sample also contains other DNA sequences that code for the same CDR3. J is TRBJ1-2 and V is TRBV4-3; tentative D call: TRBD1 (5 bases). Germline CDR1 is LGHNA and CDR2 is YSLEER. CDR3 size: 13 residues. Trimming took 1 base from V and 4 from J, leaving 7 bases between them. The CDR3 DNA sequence: TGCGCCAGCAGCCAAGCCGGGACCTATGGCTACACCTTC. It is translated as CASSQAGTYGYTF.

This clone has only a few counts. V gene TRBV7-9 combines with J gene TRBJ1-4; D unclear. Germline values: CDR1 SEHNR, CDR2 FQNEAQ (reference sequence). The CDR3 contains 13 residues. Trimming pared 5 bases from V and 11 bases from J, leaving 15 bases between. This CDR3 is CASSEWAQGKLFF. CDR3 in DNA: TGTGCCAGCAGCGAATGGGCCCAAGGGAAACTGTTTTTT.

In the case of this clone: Other DNA sequences in this sample translate to the same CDR3. The genes are TRBV7-2 and TRBJ1-5; the D gene is possibly TRBD1 (5 bases). The CDR3 has 14 amino acids. CDR1 is SGHTA and CDR2 is FQGNSA in the germline V gene. V was pared by 2 bases and J by 7 bases, with 12 bases between. The CDR3 spells CASSLIGGGQPQHF. In DNA, the CDR3 is TGTGCCAGCAGCTTAATCGGGGGTGGACAGCCCCAGCATTTT.

The sample holds many counts of this clone. This chain connects TRBV7-2 to TRBJ2-4, with D possibly matching TRBD1 (6 bases). The germline CDR1 and CDR2 sequences are SGHTA and FQGNSA. V was trimmed by 8 bases and J by 4 bases, leaving 15 bases between them. The CDR3 spans 14 residues. CDR3 coding DNA: TGTGCCAGCCAGTCTAGGACAGCAAAAAACATTCAGTACTTC. This codes for CASQSRTAKNIQYF.

This clone showed up just a few times. The chain links TRBV29-1 to TRBJ1-2; D uncertain. Germline V gene data show CDR1 as SQVTM and CDR2 as ANQGSEA. There are 13 residues in the CDR3. V was cut by 4 bases and J by 2 bases, with 11 bases left in between. CDR3 amino acids: CSVARDKNYGYTF. As DNA, the CDR3 is TGCAGCGTTGCAAGGGATAAGAACTATGGCTACACCTTC.